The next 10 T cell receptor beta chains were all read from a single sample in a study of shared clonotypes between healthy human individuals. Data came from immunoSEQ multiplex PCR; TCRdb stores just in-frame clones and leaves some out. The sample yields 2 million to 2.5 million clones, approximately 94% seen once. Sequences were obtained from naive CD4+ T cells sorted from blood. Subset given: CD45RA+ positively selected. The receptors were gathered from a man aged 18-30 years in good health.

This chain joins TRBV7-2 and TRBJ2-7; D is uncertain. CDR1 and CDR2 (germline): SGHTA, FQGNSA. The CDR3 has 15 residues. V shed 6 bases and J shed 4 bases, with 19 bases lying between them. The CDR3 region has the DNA TGTGCCAGCAGTCCTTCGGGCGGAGTCTTTTACGAGCAGTACTTC. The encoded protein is CASSPSGGVFYEQYF.

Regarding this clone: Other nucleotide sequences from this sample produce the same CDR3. The CDR3 DNA is TGTGCCAGCAGCCCAGCGGGAGGGTACAATGAGCAGTTCTTC. Amino acids: CASSPAGGYNEQFF. The chain carries TRBV6-6 and TRBJ2-1; 10 nucleotides align to TRBD2. The V gene's germline CDR1 is MNHNY and CDR2 SVGAGI (reference sequence). The CDR3 consists of 14 residues. V trimming: 6 bases; J trimming: 4 bases; junction bases outside the gene matches: 3.

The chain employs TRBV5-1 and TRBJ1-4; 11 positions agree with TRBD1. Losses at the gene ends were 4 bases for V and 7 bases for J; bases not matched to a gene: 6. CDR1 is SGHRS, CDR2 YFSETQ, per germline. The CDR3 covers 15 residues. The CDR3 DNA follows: TGCGCCAGCAGCCCGGGACAGGGGGAGGTTGAAAAACTGTTTTTT. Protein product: CASSPGQGEVEKLFF.

CDR3: CASSLDSGNTGELFF. The CDR3 nucleotides read TGTGCCAGCAGCTTAGACTCGGGAAACACCGGGGAGCTGTTTTTT. This chain connects TRBV7-8 to TRBJ2-2; TRBD2 is a possible D gene (5 bases). V was trimmed by 1 base and J by 2 bases, leaving 8 bases between them. Germline V CDR1 and CDR2: SGHVS, FQNEAQ. The CDR3 totals 15 residues.

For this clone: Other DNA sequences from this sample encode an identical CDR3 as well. This CDR3 reads CASSIGTDYGYTF. CDR3 DNA: TGTGCCAGTAGTATCGGAACGGATTATGGCTACACCTTC. The V call is TRBV19, the J call TRBJ1-2; D unresolved. This CDR3 region has 13 residues. Germline CDR1 reads LNHDA; CDR2 reads SQIVND (reference sequence). V was trimmed by 3 bases and J by 5 bases, leaving 10 bases between them.

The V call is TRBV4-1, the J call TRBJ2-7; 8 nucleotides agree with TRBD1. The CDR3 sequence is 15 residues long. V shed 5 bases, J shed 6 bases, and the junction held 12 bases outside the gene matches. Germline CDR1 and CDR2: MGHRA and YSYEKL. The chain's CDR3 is CASSSLSAGGAEQYF. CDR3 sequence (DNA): TGCGCCAGCAGCTCCCTCAGCGCAGGGGGCGCCGAGCAGTACTTC.

The DNA for the CDR3 is TGCGCCAGCAGCCAAGATTACAGGAGGGGGGATACGCAGTATTTT. Amino acid sequence: CASSQDYRRGDTQYF. This chain links TRBV4-1 with TRBJ2-3; either TRBD1 or TRBD2 may fit D (6 bases each). Trimming took 0 bases from V and 6 from J, leaving 13 bases between them. In germline, CDR1 is MGHRA, CDR2 YSYEKL. The CDR3 length is 15 residues.

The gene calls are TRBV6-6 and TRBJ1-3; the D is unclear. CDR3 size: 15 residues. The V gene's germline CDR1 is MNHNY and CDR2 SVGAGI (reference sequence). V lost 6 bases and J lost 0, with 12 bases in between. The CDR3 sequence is CASRARGASGNTIYF. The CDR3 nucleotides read TGTGCCAGCAGAGCCCGGGGAGCCTCTGGAAACACCATATATTTT.

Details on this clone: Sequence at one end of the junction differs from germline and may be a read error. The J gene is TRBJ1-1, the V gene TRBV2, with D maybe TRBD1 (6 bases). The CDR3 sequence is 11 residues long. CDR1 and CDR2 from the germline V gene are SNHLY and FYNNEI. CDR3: CASSETPGQKF. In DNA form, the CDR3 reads TGTGCCAGCAGTGAGACCCCCGGACAGAAGTTT.

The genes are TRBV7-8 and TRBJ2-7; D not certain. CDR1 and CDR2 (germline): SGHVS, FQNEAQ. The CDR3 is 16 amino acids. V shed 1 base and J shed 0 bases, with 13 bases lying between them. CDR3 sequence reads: CASSLDGVRSSYEQYF. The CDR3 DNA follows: TGTGCCAGCAGCTTAGACGGAGTCCGGAGCTCCTACGAGCAGTACTTC.